The 8 T cell receptor beta chains below come from one sample, sequenced in a study of identical twins. MiXCR was run by TCRdb on the 5' RACE reads, yielding one entry per CDR3 protein. In the table there are 300,000 or so distinct CDR3 sequences, roughly 9.7% of which are singletons. These data were also reused for a study on yellow fever vaccine responses in identical twins.

The specimen was CD8+ T cells sorted from blood. Receptors originate from a woman younger than 30 in good health.

For the CDR3, the DNA is TGTGCCAGCAGTTACACTAGCGGGAGCTATGAGCAGTTCTTC. It encodes CASSYTSGSYEQFF. The V gene is TRBV6-2 or TRBV6-3, the J gene TRBJ2-1; 11 bases agree with TRBD2. In germline, CDR1 is MNHEY, CDR2 SVGEGT. The CDR3 loop spans 14 amino acids. Trimming took 2 bases from V and 8 from J; bases not matched to a gene: 2.

This clonotype was picked up a small number of times. The chain combines TRBV20-1 with TRBJ2-7; 8 bases line up with TRBD1. CDR3 size: 14 residues. Trimming cost V 0 bases and J 2 bases; bases outside gene matches: 3. The V gene's germline CDR1 is DFQATT and CDR2 SNEGSKA (reference sequence). CDR3 in DNA: TGCAGTGCTAGAGATGGACAGGGTCCCTACGAGCAGTACTTC. Amino acid sequence: CSARDGQGPYEQYF.

This clonotype has at least ten counts. The gene calls are TRBV29-1 and TRBJ1-2, with a tentative D call TRBD1 (6 bases). The V gene's germline CDR1 is SQVTM and CDR2 ANQGSEA. This CDR3 contains 13 residues. Trimming took off 6 bases at V and 1 base at J, with 12 bases between the two ends. CDR3 bases: TGCAGCGTATACAGGGAGGATAACTATGGCTACACCTTC. This sequence encodes CSVYREDNYGYTF.

This clonotype showed up just a few times. The CDR3 region is CASSIGGTAYNEQFF. CDR3 DNA: TGTGCCAGTAGTATAGGTGGGACAGCTTACAATGAGCAGTTCTTC. The rearrangement joins TRBV19 to TRBJ2-1; 7 bases fit TRBD1. This CDR3 contains 15 residues. Trimming cost V 1 base and J 4 bases; bases outside gene matches: 4. Per germline, CDR1 LNHDA and CDR2 SQIVND (reference sequence).

The chain couples TRBV20-1 to TRBJ2-7; 11 bases are a match to TRBD2. There are 17 residues in the CDR3. V shed 0 bases, J shed 0 bases, and the junction held 7 bases outside the gene matches. The V gene's germline CDR1 is DFQATT and CDR2 SNEGSKA (reference sequence). CDR3 bases: TGCAGTGCTAGAGATGGTCTAGCGGGAGGCTCCTCCTACGAGCAGTACTTC. As protein: CSARDGLAGGSSYEQYF.

Many counts were recorded for this clonotype. The V and J genes are TRBV4-3 and TRBJ2-7; 10 bases agree with TRBD2. Trimming cost V 0 bases and J 1 base; bases outside gene matches: 3. This CDR3 comprises 16 residues. Germline V gives CDR1 LGHNA, CDR2 YSLEER. The CDR3 nucleotides are TGCGCCAGCAGCCAAGATTCTAGCGGGAGTTCCTACGAGCAGTACTTC. Amino acid sequence: CASSQDSSGSSYEQYF.

Notes on this clonotype: A much larger clone sits a single nucleotide away, making a read error possible. The V and J genes are TRBV10-3 and TRBJ2-3; 10 bases are a match to TRBD1. Germline V gives CDR1 ENHRY, CDR2 SYGVKD. The V segment lost 6 bases and the J segment 1 base; nucleotides outside the gene matches: 13. This CDR3 comprises 18 residues. The CDR3 coding sequence is TGTGCCATCAGCCTCAGACAGGGGGCCCAATTTGGCACAGATACGCAGTATTTT. Its translation: CAISLRQGAQFGTDTQYF.

J is TRBJ2-7 and V is TRBV6-2 or TRBV6-3; D unclear. Germline CDR1 and CDR2: MNHEY and SVGEGT. V was cut by 2 bases and J by 6 bases, with 5 bases left in between. The CDR3 length is 11 residues. The CDR3 nucleotides are TGTGCCAGCAGTTACAACGGCGAGCAGTACTTC. Its protein is CASSYNGEQYF.